The T cell receptor beta chain under discussion was sequenced for a study of blood T cell repertoires in COVID-19. Study as a whole: Researchers got acute and convalescent COVID-19 samples from the United States, Italy and Spain. In each case, the material was cDNA or gDNA derived from T cells, B-cell-depleted T cells, or PBMCs.

Methods used by the authors: Reference gene primers were amplified, and this amplification served to estimate nucleated cell counts. TCRdb's table, derived via immunoSEQ multiplex PCR, lists solely in-frame clones and lacks some. The D gene and trimming were derived from the DNA, and the V and J assignments and clone size from that table. The table has about 150,000 clones, 88% seen once; the top ten hold roughly 10%. Per the germline V gene, CDR1 is MDHEN and CDR2 is SYDVKM. J gave up 4 bases and V 5 bases, and 3 bases lay outside the gene matches. This CDR3 is 14 amino acids long. The sequenced sample was peripheral blood. This sequence was found in a man aged 60 to 69 with active or convalescent COVID-19. The chain joins TRBV28 to TRBJ2-1; the match to TRBD1 covers 9 bases. CDR3 sequence reads: CASSGDRVYNEQFF. The CDR3 region has the DNA TGTGCCAGCAGTGGGGACAGGGTTTACAATGAGCAGTTCTTC.